This T cell receptor beta chain was recorded in a study of cytomegalovirus exposure and HLA in healthy donors. 60 Vbeta and 13 Jbeta primers were used in PCR. This table comes from immunoSEQ multiplex PCR, and its TCRdb copy is limited to in-frame clones, with some not included. Among roughly 150,000 clones listed, over 75% were seen once. CDR1 and CDR2 from the germline V gene are SGDLS and YYNGEE. The CDR3 covers 17 residues. The V end was cut by 0 bases, the J end by 8 bases, with 18 bases between. Sequenced material: PBMCs. This clonotype originated in a male donor in good health and CMV-seronegative. V is TRBV9 and J is TRBJ1-6; D possibly corresponds to TRBD1 (6 bases). The CDR3 reads CASSVGQRGRGHSPLHF. In nucleotides, the CDR3 is TGTGCCAGCAGCGTAGGACAACGTGGCAGGGGCCATTCACCCCTCCACTTT.